The 5 T cell receptor beta chains below come from one sample, sequenced in a study of blood T cell repertoires in COVID-19. Assay used: immunoSEQ multiplex PCR; TCRdb lists only in-frame clones, some missing. The sample carries 150,000 to 200,000 clones, approximately 86% recorded once. Source material: peripheral blood. The receptors stem from a man between 45 and 60 years old with active or convalescent COVID-19.

J is TRBJ1-3 and V is TRBV5-6, with D unclear. This CDR3 comprises 17 residues. Trimming pared 4 bases from V and 0 bases from J, leaving 17 bases between. CDR1 and CDR2 from the germline V gene are SGHDT and YYEEEE. The CDR3 DNA is TGTGCCAGCAGCGGGAGGCACCAAGGGCCCTCTGGAAACACCATATATTTT. It translates to CASSGRHQGPSGNTIYF.

The rearrangement joins TRBV6-5 to TRBJ1-6, with 7 bases that match TRBD1. The CDR3 totals 14 residues. J gave up 10 bases and V 6 bases, and 9 bases lay outside the gene matches. Germline V gene lookup returns CDR1 MNHEY and CDR2 SVGAGI. The DNA of the CDR3 is TGTGCCAGCAGATGGGCAGCGACAGGGTCACCCCTCCACTTT. This gives the protein CASRWAATGSPLHF.

This chain joins TRBV24-1 and TRBJ1-2, with a tentative D call TRBD1 (5 bases). V was cut by 1 base and J by 10 bases, with 12 bases left in between. The CDR3 consists of 13 residues. In germline, CDR1 is KGHDR, CDR2 SFDVKD. As DNA, the CDR3 is TGTGCCACCAGTGATTTAGGGGACTTATCCTACACCTTC. Protein: CATSDLGDLSYTF.

V is TRBV2 and J is TRBJ1-1; perhaps TRBD1 as D (5 bases). The V and J ends lost 7 bases and 10 bases respectively, with 16 bases between them. CDR3 length: 12 residues. The germline V gene encodes CDR1 SNHLY and CDR2 FYNNEI. The CDR3 DNA is TGTGCCAGCACAATCGACAGAACGGGAGCTTTCTTT. Its translation: CASTIDRTGAFF.

The chain uses TRBV19 and TRBJ1-1; 7 nucleotides align to TRBD1. CDR1 and CDR2 (germline): LNHDA, SQIVND (reference sequence). V shed 3 bases and J 0 bases; nucleotides not matched to a gene: 1. This CDR3 is built from 14 residues. The CDR3 loop reads CASSMQGVNTEAFF. CDR3 in DNA: TGTGCCAGTAGTATGCAGGGGGTGAACACTGAAGCTTTCTTT.